These 17 T cell receptor beta chains originate from one sample sequenced in a study of T cells in Graves' hyperthyroidism and ophthalmopathy. Amplification yielded TCR beta CDR3 regions, with RNA transcripts as the source. HTBI primers drove first-round RT-PCR of the TCR CDR3. TCRdb processed the multiplex PCR reads anew with MiXCR; each CDR3 protein has one entry. Among 750,000 to 950,000 distinct CDR3 sequences listed, 38% were seen once. Specimen: blood. The source is a man aged 18 to 29 with Graves' hyperthyroidism.

In regard to this clonotype: A clone one base away is much larger, so this may be a read error. The chain links TRBV9 to TRBJ1-2, with D tentatively TRBD1 (5 bases). The CDR3 contains 15 residues. Trimming took off 3 bases at V and 4 bases at J, with 16 bases between the two ends. In germline, CDR1 is SGDLS, CDR2 YYNGEE. Here the CDR3 reads CASSAPGQTCYGYTF. The CDR3 DNA reads TGTGCCAGCAGCGCCCCGGGGCAAACATGCTATGGCTACACCTTC.

The V call is TRBV6-1, the J call TRBJ1-2, with D maybe TRBD1 (6 bases). Per germline, CDR1 MNHNS and CDR2 SASEGT. This CDR3 comprises 13 residues. V gave up 5 bases and J gave up 8 bases, with 15 bases separating them. CDR3 DNA: TGTGCCAGCAGTAGGGGGGGAACTGAAGGCTACACCTTC. It specifies CASSRGGTEGYTF.

This chain uses TRBV10-2 with TRBJ1-6; 8 positions agree with TRBD1. Germline V CDR1 and CDR2: WSHSY, SAAADI. V shed 7 bases, J shed 6 bases, and the junction held 2 bases outside the gene matches. CDR3 length equals 13 residues. The CDR3 loop reads CASKGQGNSPLHF. CDR3 in DNA: TGCGCCAGCAAAGGACAGGGTAATTCACCCCTCCACTTT.

This clonotype was counted ten times or more. The rearrangement joins TRBV6-5 to TRBJ2-5; D is undetermined. This CDR3 region has 10 residues. Trimming cost V 7 bases and J 5 bases, with 5 bases left between them. Germline-derived CDR1 and CDR2 are MNHEY and SVGAGI. In DNA, the CDR3 is TGTGCCAGCAACGGGGAGACCCAGTACTTC. Protein sequence: CASNGETQYF.

The table lists this clonotype with a count of one. This chain uses TRBV29-1 with TRBJ1-4; no clear D gene. The CDR3 contains 12 residues. The germline V and J ends were trimmed by 5 bases and 3 bases, with 7 bases remaining between them. CDR1 SQVTM and CDR2 ANQGSEA come from the germline V gene. The CDR3 sequence is CSVSGANEKLFF. CDR3 sequence (DNA): TGCAGCGTTTCGGGAGCTAATGAAAAACTGTTTTTT.

The J gene is TRBJ2-5, the V gene TRBV25-1, with 15 bases matching TRBD2. The germline V gene encodes CDR1 MGHDK and CDR2 SYGVNS. The CDR3 runs to 14 residues. CDR3 amino acids: CATRTSGGAGTQYF. In DNA form, the CDR3 reads TGTGCTACCCGGACTAGCGGGGGGGCAGGGACCCAGTACTTC.

On this clonotype itself: The conserved phenylalanine or tryptophan is not found at the CDR3 terminus, so this likely reflects a read error. The chain recombines TRBV7-6 with TRBJ2-5; D remains ambiguous. CDR3 length: 12 amino acids. Germline assignment: CDR1 SGHVS and CDR2 FNYEAQ. Deletions cut 0 bases from V and 5 bases from J, with 4 bases between. The CDR3, as DNA: TGTGCCAGCAGCTTAGCCTTGGAGACCCAGTACCTC. Amino acid sequence: CASSLALETQYL.

This clonotype was observed once. The chain joins TRBV15 to TRBJ1-1; 8 bases are a match to TRBD1. The CDR3 extends over 14 amino acids. V lost 6 bases and J lost 7; bases outside the gene matches: 10. Germline values: CDR1 LNHNV, CDR2 YYDKDF (reference sequence). This CDR3 is CATSETGAYNEAFF. The CDR3 DNA reads TGTGCCACCAGTGAGACAGGGGCCTATAATGAAGCTTTCTTT.

Ten or more counts support this clonotype. This sequence joins TRBV15 and TRBJ1-5; no clear D. Germline V gene lookup returns CDR1 LNHNV and CDR2 YYDKDF (reference sequence). CDR3 length: 14 residues. V lost 1 base and J lost 3, with 7 bases in between. CDR3 DNA: TGTGCCACCAGCAGAGCGGGATACAATCAGCCCCAGCATTTT. This gives the protein CATSRAGYNQPQHF.

As for this clonotype: This sequence may be a read error, since a much larger clone differs from it by one base. This chain links TRBV25-1 with TRBJ1-3; D gene unclear. The V gene's germline CDR1 is MGHDK and CDR2 SYGVNS. The CDR3 extends over 13 amino acids. The CDR3 DNA sequence: TGTGCCGGCAGTGCCCTCTCTGGAAACACCATATATTTT. It specifies CAGSALSGNTIYF.

At least ten counts were recorded for this clonotype. The rearrangement links TRBV5-1 to TRBJ1-2, with D possibly TRBD1 on 6 matching bases. V dropped 2 bases and J dropped 4 bases, with 9 bases sitting between them. The CDR3 totals 13 residues. Germline CDR1 and CDR2: SGHRS and YFSETQ. Here the CDR3 reads CASSFDRIYGYTF. For the CDR3, the DNA is TGCGCCAGCAGCTTCGACAGGATCTATGGCTACACCTTC.

In regard to this clonotype: This may come from a read error, since a much larger clone is one base off. V and J are TRBV20-1 and TRBJ1-2; no reliable D call. This CDR3 comprises 13 residues. Deletions cut 3 bases from V and 0 bases from J, with 8 bases between. The germline CDR1 and CDR2 sequences are DFQATT and SNEGSKA (reference sequence). CDR3 coding DNA: TGCAGTGCTAGTGGTGTAGCTAACTATGGCTACACCTTC. Protein: CSASGVANYGYTF.

Ten or more counts support this clonotype. CDR3 in amino acids: CASSQGSETQYF. CDR3 sequence (DNA): TGTGCCAGCAGCCAGGGGAGCGAGACCCAGTACTTC. V and J are TRBV14 and TRBJ2-5; tentative D call: TRBD2 (5 bases). Per germline, CDR1 SGHDN and CDR2 FVKESK. V lost 3 bases, J lost 5 bases, and 7 bases lay in between. This CDR3 region has 12 residues.

This clonotype has at least ten counts. The J gene is TRBJ1-1, the V gene TRBV2; 7 positions agree with TRBD1. This CDR3 has 14 residues. The germline V gene has CDR1 SNHLY and CDR2 FYNNEI. The J segment lost 6 bases and the V segment lost 7 bases, leaving 11 bases of the junction unmatched. CDR3 nucleotide sequence: TGTGCCAGCAACGTTTGGACAGGTGGGTCTGAAGCTTTCTTT. This gives the protein CASNVWTGGSEAFF.

This sequence joins TRBV25-1 and TRBJ1-6, with 7 bases lining up with TRBD1. This CDR3 comprises 16 residues. Looked up from germline, CDR1 is MGHDK and CDR2 is SYGVNS. After removal of 1 base from V and 5 bases from J, the junction contained 5 bases not matched to a gene. The DNA of the CDR3 is TGTGCCAGCAGTGAATTAGGGGGCGAAGATAATTCACCCCTCCACTTT. Amino acid sequence: CASSELGGEDNSPLHF.

There are a few counts of this clonotype. The chain has TRBV24-1 and TRBJ2-3; weak D call: TRBD1 (6 bases). V was shortened by 1 base and J by 3 bases, with 10 bases between the two germline ends. CDR1 KGHDR and CDR2 SFDVKD come from the germline V gene. The CDR3 runs 15 residues. In DNA form, the CDR3 reads TGTGCCACCAGTGATTTAGGACAGACGACAGATACGCAGTATTTT. Its translation is CATSDLGQTTDTQYF.

This chain connects TRBV2 to TRBJ1-2; D gene uncertain. CDR1 is SNHLY, CDR2 FYNNEI, per germline. The length of the CDR3 is 15 residues. V was trimmed by 5 bases and J by 0 bases, leaving 13 bases between them. The DNA of the CDR3 is TGTGCCAGCAGTTTATACGGCACCGCTAACTATGGCTACACCTTC. It translates to CASSLYGTANYGYTF.